This T cell receptor (beta chain) came from a study of OX40 agonist ivuxolimab in advanced cancers. Study findings and constraints: Normalized expansion of T-cell clones was also low for some nonresponders.

Deletions cut 8 bases from V and 3 bases from J, with 36 bases between. Germline CDR1 and CDR2: SGHRS and YFSETQ. The CDR3 has 20 residues. Sequencing used immunoSEQ multiplex PCR; TCRdb keeps in-frame clones, though not all of them. The sample carries 60,000 to 85,000 clones, 84% recorded once. With regard to this clone: Its antigen is not known.

The sequence was obtained from an adult with an advanced solid tumor such as melanoma, head and neck, liver or kidney cancer. The chain carries TRBV5-1 and TRBJ2-7, with TRBD1 as a possible D gene (11 bases). Material: CD4+ or CD8+ T cells sorted from blood, obtained in a trial of the OX40 agonist ivuxolimab. In DNA form, the CDR3 reads TGCGCCAGTCGGACAGGGGGCGGGACTAGCGCCCACCCGAGGATCTACGAGCAGTACTTC. It specifies CASRTGGGTSAHPRIYEQYF. Full variable domain (rest looked up from reference TRBV5-1 and TRBJ2-7): KAGVTQTPRYLIKTRGQQVTLSCSPISGHRSVSWYQQTPGQGLQFLFEYFSETQRNKGNFPGRFSGRQFSNSRSEMNVSTLELGDSALYLCASRTGGGTSAHPRIYEQYFGPGTRLTVT.